This T cell receptor (beta chain) was observed in a study of Ad26.COV2.S vaccination and SARS-CoV-2 variants. Study-wide background: The study gave Ad26.COV2.S intramuscularly, once or twice 56 days apart. General study results and limits: Once vaccination had occurred, spike-specific CD8+ and CD4+ T cell responses reportedly showed substantial breadth.

On this clone itself: The target antigen is unknown.

Germline V gene lookup returns CDR1 MNHEY and CDR2 SVGEGT. V was pared by 4 bases and J by 1 base, with 12 bases of the junction left unmatched. This CDR3 is 18 amino acids long. The protocol was immunoSEQ multiplex PCR, while the TCRdb copy is restricted to in-frame clones and leaves out a portion. The repertoire includes about 410,000 clones, 92% of them detected once, and less than 2% sits in the top ten. Treatment defined: around 19 received Ad26.COV2.S at low or high dose, single or two shots; about 5 received placebo; per-sample allocation not given. At day 63 after the first vaccine or placebo injection, samples were drawn.

The J gene is TRBJ1-3, the V gene TRBV6-2 or TRBV6-3; 8 bases are shared with TRBD1. The material was peripheral blood, obtained in a trial of Ad26.COV2.S vaccine versus placebo. The receptor was isolated from a person between 18 and 60 years old who received the Ad26.COV2.S COVID-19 vaccine or a placebo. The CDR3 DNA follows: TGTGCCAGCAGTTGGGACAGGAAGGCCTACCCTTCTGGAAACACCATATATTTT. Its translation: CASSWDRKAYPSGNTIYF.